These 17 T cell receptor beta chains came from one sample sequenced in a study of T cell changes during pregnancy in multiple sclerosis. Libraries were prepared by immunoSEQ multiplex PCR; TCRdb keeps only in-frame clonotypes and omits some of them. The data hold over 40,000 clones, with about 93% observed a single time. The input for sequencing was CD4+ T cells from peripheral blood mononuclear cells, taken in the second trimester of pregnancy. The receptors stem from a female donor with multiple sclerosis, enrolled in a pregnancy study.

The gene calls are TRBV11-3 and TRBJ2-1; D is perhaps TRBD1 (5 bases). CDR3 length: 16 amino acids. Between the trimmed V and J ends, which lost 1 base and 0 bases, there was a span of 10 bases. The V gene's germline CDR1 is SGHNT and CDR2 YENEEA. The CDR3 region is CASSLGDRSSYNEQFF. DNA for the CDR3: TGTGCCAGCAGCTTAGGAGACAGAAGCTCCTACAATGAGCAGTTCTTC.

This clone has only a few counts. The genes are TRBV14 and TRBJ1-1; the D gene is possibly TRBD1 (6 bases). V shed 0 bases and J shed 7 bases, with 12 bases lying between them. The CDR3 runs 14 residues. The germline CDR1 and CDR2 sequences are SGHDN and FVKESK. The CDR3 sequence is CASSQEGNRVEAFF. The CDR3 DNA reads as TGTGCCAGCAGCCAAGAGGGGAACAGGGTTGAAGCTTTCTTT. Full variable domain (outside the CDR3, taken from reference TRBV14 and TRBJ1-1): EAGVTQFPSHSVIEKGQTVTLRCDPISGHDNLYWYRRVMGKEIKFLLHFVKESKQDESGMPNNRFLAERTGGTYSTLKVQPAELEDSGVYFCASSQEGNRVEAFFGQGTRLTVV.

This chain connects TRBV2 to TRBJ2-5, with TRBD1 matching over 7 bases. V shed 5 bases and J 5 bases; nucleotides not matched to a gene: 8. The CDR3 has 14 residues. Germline CDR1 SNHLY, CDR2 FYNNEI. The CDR3 DNA sequence: TGTGCCAGCAGTTCGGGGACAGTATCGGAGACCCAGTACTTC. Protein product: CASSSGTVSETQYF. Looking up the rest from reference TRBV2 and TRBJ2-5 gives the full variable domain: EPEVTQTPSHQVTQMGQEVILRCVPISNHLYFYWYRQILGQKVEFLVSFYNNEISEKSEIFDDQFSVERPDGSNFTLKIRSTKLEDSAMYFCASSSGTVSETQYFGPGTRLLVL.

The rearrangement joins TRBV6-6 to TRBJ2-5; TRBD2 matches at 12 bases. The CDR3 has 15 residues. Germline V gene lookup returns CDR1 MNHNY and CDR2 SVGAGI (reference sequence). V shed 4 bases, J shed 5 bases, and the junction held 5 bases outside the gene matches. The CDR3 protein is CASSSSSGGAETQYF. CDR3 DNA sequence: TGTGCCAGCAGTTCGTCTAGCGGGGGGGCGGAGACCCAGTACTTC.

This rearrangement joins TRBV30 to TRBJ2-7, with 10 positions matching TRBD1. Germline V gene lookup returns CDR1 GTSNPN and CDR2 SVGIG (reference sequence). The CDR3 spans 17 residues. With V trimmed by 0 bases and J by 0 bases, 8 bases remained unmatched. CDR3: CAWSVRGTGVFSYEQYF. The CDR3 DNA follows: TGTGCCTGGAGTGTACGGGGGACAGGGGTTTTCTCCTACGAGCAGTACTTC.

The rearrangement uses TRBV19 and TRBJ2-1, with TRBD2 matching over 13 bases. The CDR3 contains 19 residues. CDR1 and CDR2 from the germline V gene are LNHDA and SQIVND (reference sequence). J gave up 1 base and V 6 bases, and 12 bases lay outside the gene matches. The CDR3 DNA is TGTGCCAGTAGAAGGGCCTTACTAGCGGGAGGGCCTTCCTACAATGAGCAGTTCTTC. Protein sequence: CASRRALLAGGPSYNEQFF.

The CDR3 protein is CASSFGTDSYEQYF. CDR3 sequence (DNA): TGTGCCAGCAGCTTTGGGACTGACTCCTACGAGCAGTACTTC. The V gene is TRBV7-8, the J gene TRBJ2-7, with D possibly being TRBD2 (6 bases). The germline V gene encodes CDR1 SGHVS and CDR2 FQNEAQ. This CDR3 is 14 amino acids long. V dropped 3 bases and J dropped 0 bases, with 9 bases sitting between them.

CDR3 loop: CAARDSLEVYSNQPQHF. CDR3 coding DNA: TGTGCCGCCCGGGACAGCCTGGAGGTATATAGCAATCAGCCCCAGCATTTT. The rearrangement uses TRBV10-3 and TRBJ1-5; TRBD1 agrees at 7 bases. J lost 0 bases, V lost 11 bases, and 16 bases had no gene match. The CDR3 loop spans 17 amino acids. CDR1 and CDR2 from the germline V gene are ENHRY and SYGVKD.

The V and J genes are TRBV5-6 and TRBJ1-6; D is ambiguous. This CDR3 is 14 amino acids long. Germline V gene sequence: CDR1 SGHDT, CDR2 YYEEEE. With 6 bases removed from V and 6 bases from J, the gap between germline ends came to 13 bases. For the CDR3, the DNA is TGTGCCAGCACCCACAGCAACCTTAATTCACCCCTCCACTTT. Its protein is CASTHSNLNSPLHF.

The chain carries TRBV2 and TRBJ2-3, with D hard to call. Trimming stripped 5 bases from V and 2 bases from J, with 11 bases between. The CDR3 spans 14 residues. Germline V CDR1 and CDR2: SNHLY, FYNNEI. The CDR3 loop is CASSRRVLTDTQYF. CDR3 bases: TGTGCCAGCAGTCGCCGGGTCCTCACAGATACGCAGTATTTT.

V and J are TRBV2 and TRBJ1-2, with TRBD1 identical over 9 bases. The length of the CDR3 is 12 residues. Trimming cost V 6 bases and J 9 bases; bases outside gene matches: 5. Germline loops: CDR1 SNHLY, CDR2 FYNNEI. The CDR3 sequence is CASRGTGPRYTF. The DNA for the CDR3 is TGTGCCAGCAGAGGGACAGGGCCGCGCTACACCTTC.

V usage is TRBV7-2 and J usage is TRBJ1-1; TRBD1 aligns across 8 bases. The germline V gene has CDR1 SGHTA and CDR2 FQGNSA. V dropped 5 bases and J dropped 3; count of bases not matched to a gene: 5. The CDR3 runs 14 residues. The CDR3 loop is CASSQQGEDTEAFF. The CDR3 nucleotides read TGTGCCAGCAGCCAACAGGGGGAGGACACTGAAGCTTTCTTT.

The J gene is TRBJ1-2, the V gene TRBV7-6; 10 bases line up with TRBD1. J was trimmed by 4 bases and V by 5 bases; bases with no gene match: 7. Looked up from germline, CDR1 is SGHVS and CDR2 is FNYEAQ. The CDR3 sequence is 15 residues long. This chain's CDR3 is CASSPAGQGPYGYTF. CDR3 in DNA: TGTGCCAGCAGCCCGGCGGGACAGGGGCCCTATGGCTACACCTTC.

The J gene is TRBJ2-2, the V gene TRBV2; D might be TRBD2 (6 bases). This CDR3 has 14 amino acids. V was clipped by 7 bases and J by 1 base, with 10 bases between them. Germline V gene lookup returns CDR1 SNHLY and CDR2 FYNNEI. CDR3 bases: TGTGCCAGCATGTGGCGGGGGAACACCGGGGAGCTGTTTTTT. It is translated as CASMWRGNTGELFF.

J is TRBJ2-1 and V is TRBV18; D uncertain. This CDR3 comprises 12 residues. Germline lookup yields CDR1 KGHSH and CDR2 LQKENI. V lost 5 bases, J lost 8 bases, and 10 bases lay in between. The CDR3 DNA follows: TGTGCCAGCTCAATGACAATTTATGAGCAGTTCTTC. It encodes CASSMTIYEQFF.

The chain carries TRBV7-8 and TRBJ2-2, with TRBD2 as a possible D gene (6 bases). V lost 5 bases and J 7 bases, leaving 17 bases between the germline ends. Per germline, CDR1 SGHVS and CDR2 FQNEAQ. The CDR3 spans 15 residues. This chain's CDR3 is CASSTRKLAVGELFF. The CDR3 coding sequence is TGTGCCAGCAGCACTCGAAAACTAGCTGTCGGGGAGCTGTTTTTT.

This clone appeared once. The chain is built from TRBV9 and TRBJ2-3; TRBD2 might be the D (5 bases). CDR1 SGDLS and CDR2 YYNGEE come from the germline V gene. This CDR3 spans 20 amino acids. V dropped 1 base and J dropped 0 bases, with 24 bases sitting between them. CDR3 sequence: CASSVTVTIRDFTSTDTQYF. DNA for the CDR3: TGTGCCAGCAGCGTAACCGTGACTATACGCGATTTCACTAGCACAGATACGCAGTATTTT.